This T cell receptor beta chain is from a study of Ad26.COV2.S vaccination and SARS-CoV-2 variants. In the study overall: Once or twice, 56 days apart, Ad26.COV2.S was delivered intramuscularly.

As regards this clone: Its antigen is still unknown.

Treatment here: approximately 18 received Ad26.COV2.S at low or high dose, single or two shots; roughly five received placebo; per-sample allocation not given. Samples were taken on day 63 after the first vaccine or placebo injection. Study conclusions and caveats: Similar non-spike TCR breadth was seen in vaccine and placebo recipients. Post-vaccination breadth of spike-specific CD8+ and CD4+ T cell responses was reportedly substantial. Individuals receiving vaccine had higher spike-specific TCR breadth than placebo recipients did.

The method was immunoSEQ multiplex PCR; TCRdb's version includes in-frame clones alone and lacks a portion of them. This table has about 320,000 clones, around 84% appearing once. The clonotype originates from a person between 18 and 65 years old who received the Ad26.COV2.S COVID-19 vaccine or a placebo. The material was peripheral blood, obtained in a trial of Ad26.COV2.S vaccine versus placebo.

CDR3 DNA sequence: TGTGCCAGCAGTCCCCGTCCCCTCAATACCGAGCAGTACTTC. Amino acids: CASSPRPLNTEQYF. The chain has TRBV6-5 and TRBJ2-7; D uncertain. V lost 5 bases, J lost 6 bases, and 17 bases lay in between. The germline CDR1 and CDR2 sequences are MNHEY and SVGAGI. The CDR3 totals 14 residues.